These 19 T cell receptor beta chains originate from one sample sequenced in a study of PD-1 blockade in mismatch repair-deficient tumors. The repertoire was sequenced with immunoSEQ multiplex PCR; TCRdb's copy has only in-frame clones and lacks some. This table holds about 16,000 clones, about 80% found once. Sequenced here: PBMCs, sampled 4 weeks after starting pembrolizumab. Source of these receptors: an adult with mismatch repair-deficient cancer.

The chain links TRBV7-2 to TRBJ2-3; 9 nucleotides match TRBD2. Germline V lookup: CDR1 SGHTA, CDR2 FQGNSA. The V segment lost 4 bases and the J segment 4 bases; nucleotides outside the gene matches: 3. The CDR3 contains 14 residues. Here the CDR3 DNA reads TGTGCCAGCAGCTCAGTAGCGGGAGCAGATACGCAGTATTTT. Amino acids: CASSSVAGADTQYF. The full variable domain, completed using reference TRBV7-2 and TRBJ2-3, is GAGVSQSPSNKVTEKGKDVELRCDPISGHTALYWYRQSLGQGLEFLIYFQGNSAPDKSGLPSDRFSAERTGGSVSTLTIQRTQQEDSAVYLCASSSVAGADTQYFGPGTRLTVL.

The CDR3 loop is CASSLDGGANNEQFF. As DNA, the CDR3 is TGTGCCAGCAGCTTGGATGGCGGGGCAAACAATGAGCAGTTCTTC. The chain uses TRBV5-4 and TRBJ2-1; possibly TRBD2 for D (6 bases). The CDR3 covers 15 residues. V dropped 0 bases and J dropped 5 bases, with 12 bases sitting between them. Looked up from germline, CDR1 is SGHNT and CDR2 is YYREEE (reference sequence).

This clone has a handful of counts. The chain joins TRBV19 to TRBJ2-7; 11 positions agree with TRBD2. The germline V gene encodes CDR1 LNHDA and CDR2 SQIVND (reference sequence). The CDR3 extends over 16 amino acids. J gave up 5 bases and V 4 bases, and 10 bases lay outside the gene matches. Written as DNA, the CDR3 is TGTGCCAGTAGTACCCAGCTAGCGGGAGGCAGGAACGAGCAGTACTTC. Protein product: CASSTQLAGGRNEQYF.

Here the CDR3 reads CASSLAVAYLAYEQYF. The CDR3 DNA reads as TGTGCCAGCAGCTTAGCGGTGGCTTACCTCGCCTACGAGCAGTACTTC. This chain connects TRBV7-9 to TRBJ2-7; D remains ambiguous. The CDR3 covers 16 residues. Per germline, CDR1 SEHNR and CDR2 FQNEAQ (reference sequence). The V end was cut by 0 bases, the J end by 2 bases, with 14 bases between.

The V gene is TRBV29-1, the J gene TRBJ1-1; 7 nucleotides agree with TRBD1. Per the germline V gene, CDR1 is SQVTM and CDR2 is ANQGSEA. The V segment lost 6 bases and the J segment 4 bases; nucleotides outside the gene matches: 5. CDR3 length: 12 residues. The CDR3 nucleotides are TGCAGCGTAGGTGACAGGGCCACTGAAGCTTTCTTT. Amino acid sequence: CSVGDRATEAFF.

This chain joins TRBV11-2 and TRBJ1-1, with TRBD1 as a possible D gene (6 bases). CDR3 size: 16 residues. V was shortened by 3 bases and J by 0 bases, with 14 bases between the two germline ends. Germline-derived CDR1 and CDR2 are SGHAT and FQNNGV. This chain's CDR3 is CASSLRGDYMNTEAFF. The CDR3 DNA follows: TGTGCCAGCAGCTTGAGGGGGGACTACATGAACACTGAAGCTTTCTTT.

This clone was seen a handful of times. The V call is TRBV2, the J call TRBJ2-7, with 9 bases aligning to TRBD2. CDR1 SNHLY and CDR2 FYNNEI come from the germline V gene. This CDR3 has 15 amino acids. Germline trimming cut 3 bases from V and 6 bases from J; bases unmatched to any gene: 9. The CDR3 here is CASSEGGRALSEQYF. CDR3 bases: TGTGCCAGCAGTGAGGGCGGGAGGGCCTTGAGCGAGCAGTACTTC.

CDR3 loop: CASRTSGSTDTQYF. In DNA, the CDR3 is TGTGCCAGCAGGACTAGCGGGAGCACAGATACGCAGTATTTT. The J gene is TRBJ2-3, the V gene TRBV6-1, with 10 bases matching TRBD2. After removal of 6 bases from V and 0 bases from J, the junction contained 0 bases not matched to a gene. CDR1 MNHNS and CDR2 SASEGT come from the germline V gene. This CDR3 has 14 amino acids.

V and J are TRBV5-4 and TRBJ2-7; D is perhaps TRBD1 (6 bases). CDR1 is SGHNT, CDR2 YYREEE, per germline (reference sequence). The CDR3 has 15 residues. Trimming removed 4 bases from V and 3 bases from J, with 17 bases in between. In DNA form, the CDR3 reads TGTGCCAGCAGCCAAATGACGGACAGCCGCTACGAGCAGTACTTC. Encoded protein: CASSQMTDSRYEQYF.

The CDR3: CAFSGQGVSEQYF. As DNA, the CDR3 is TGTGCCTTTTCGGGACAGGGAGTTTCCGAGCAGTACTTC. The chain links TRBV30 to TRBJ2-7; 9 nucleotides align to TRBD1. CDR1 and CDR2 (germline): GTSNPN, SVGIG (reference sequence). After removal of 7 bases from V and 6 bases from J, the junction contained 10 bases not matched to a gene. This CDR3 has 13 residues.

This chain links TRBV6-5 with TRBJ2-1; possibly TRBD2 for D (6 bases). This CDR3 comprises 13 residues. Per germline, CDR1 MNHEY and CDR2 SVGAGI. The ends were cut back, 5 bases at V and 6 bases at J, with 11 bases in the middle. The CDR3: CASSQDYLNEQFF. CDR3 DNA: TGTGCCAGCAGTCAGGACTACCTCAATGAGCAGTTCTTC.

CDR3 bases: TGTGCTAGTGGTTTCTATGCCGGGGCGGGGCCGGGCCCTACTGAAGCTTTCTTT. This sequence encodes CASGFYAGAGPGPTEAFF. This chain joins TRBV12-5 and TRBJ1-1; perhaps TRBD1 as D (5 bases). The V and J ends lost 3 bases and 5 bases respectively, with 25 bases between them. Germline assignment: CDR1 LGHNT and CDR2 FRNRAP. This CDR3 comprises 18 residues.

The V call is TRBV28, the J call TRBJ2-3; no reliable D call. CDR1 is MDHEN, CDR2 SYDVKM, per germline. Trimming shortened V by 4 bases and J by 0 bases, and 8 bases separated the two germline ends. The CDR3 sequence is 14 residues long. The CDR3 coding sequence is TGTGCCAGCAGTTCCTCCCCTAGCACAGATACGCAGTATTTT. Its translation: CASSSSPSTDTQYF.

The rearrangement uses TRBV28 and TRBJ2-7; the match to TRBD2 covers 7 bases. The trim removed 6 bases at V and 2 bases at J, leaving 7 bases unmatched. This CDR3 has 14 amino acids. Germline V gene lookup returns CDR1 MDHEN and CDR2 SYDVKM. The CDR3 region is CASRVGRPPYEQYF. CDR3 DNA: TGTGCCAGCAGAGTCGGGAGGCCACCCTACGAGCAGTACTTC.

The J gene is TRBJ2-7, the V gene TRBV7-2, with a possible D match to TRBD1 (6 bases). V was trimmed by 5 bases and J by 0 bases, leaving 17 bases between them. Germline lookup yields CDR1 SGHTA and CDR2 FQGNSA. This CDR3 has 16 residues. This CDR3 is CASSRNRVQSSYEQYF. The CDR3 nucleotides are TGTGCCAGCAGCAGAAACAGGGTCCAGAGCTCCTACGAGCAGTACTTC.

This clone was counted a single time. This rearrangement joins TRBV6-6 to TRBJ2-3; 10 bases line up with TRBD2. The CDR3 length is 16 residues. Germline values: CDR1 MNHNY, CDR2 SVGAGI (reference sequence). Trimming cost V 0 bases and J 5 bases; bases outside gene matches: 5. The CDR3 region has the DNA TGTGCCAGCAGTTACTCTCTAGCGGGAGCTCTAGATACGCAGTATTTT. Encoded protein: CASSYSLAGALDTQYF.

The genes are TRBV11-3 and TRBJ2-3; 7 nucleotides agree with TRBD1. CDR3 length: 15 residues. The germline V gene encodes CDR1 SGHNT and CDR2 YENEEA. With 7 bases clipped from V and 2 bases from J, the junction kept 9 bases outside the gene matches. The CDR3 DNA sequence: TGTGCCAGCATTGACAGGGAGCTCCTCACAGATACGCAGTATTTT. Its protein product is CASIDRELLTDTQYF.

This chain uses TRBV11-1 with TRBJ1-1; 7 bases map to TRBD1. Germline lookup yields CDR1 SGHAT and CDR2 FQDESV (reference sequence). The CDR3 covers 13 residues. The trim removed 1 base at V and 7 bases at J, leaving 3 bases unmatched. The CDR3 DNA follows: TGTGCCAGCAGCTTAGGACAGGGCCGTGAAGCTTTCTTT. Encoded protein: CASSLGQGREAFF.

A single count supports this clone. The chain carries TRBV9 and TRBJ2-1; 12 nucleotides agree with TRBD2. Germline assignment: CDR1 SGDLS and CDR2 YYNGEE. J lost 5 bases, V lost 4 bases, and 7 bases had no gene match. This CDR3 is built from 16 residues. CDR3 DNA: TGTGCCAGCAGCATCGGTCTAGCGGGGGGGGACAATGAGCAGTTCTTC. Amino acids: CASSIGLAGGDNEQFF.